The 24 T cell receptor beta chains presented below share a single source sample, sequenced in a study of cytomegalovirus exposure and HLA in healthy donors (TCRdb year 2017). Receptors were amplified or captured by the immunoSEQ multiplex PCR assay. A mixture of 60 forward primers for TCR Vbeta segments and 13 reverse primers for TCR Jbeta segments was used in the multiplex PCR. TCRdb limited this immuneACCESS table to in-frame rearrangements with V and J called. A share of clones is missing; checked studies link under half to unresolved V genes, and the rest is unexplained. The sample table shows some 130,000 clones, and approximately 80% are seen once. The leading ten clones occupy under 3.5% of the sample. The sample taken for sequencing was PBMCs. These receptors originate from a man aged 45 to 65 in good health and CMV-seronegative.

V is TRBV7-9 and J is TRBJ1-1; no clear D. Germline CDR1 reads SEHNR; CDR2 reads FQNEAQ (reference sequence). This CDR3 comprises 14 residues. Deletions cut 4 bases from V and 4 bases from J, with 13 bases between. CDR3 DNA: TGTGCCAGCAGCTCCTGGGGAGGAAGCACTGAAGCTTTCTTT. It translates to CASSSWGGSTEAFF.

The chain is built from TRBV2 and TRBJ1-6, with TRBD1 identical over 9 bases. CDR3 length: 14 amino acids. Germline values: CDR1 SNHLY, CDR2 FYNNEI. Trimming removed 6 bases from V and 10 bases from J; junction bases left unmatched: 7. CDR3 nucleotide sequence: TGTGCCAGCAGGGCCGGGACAGGGAACTCACCCCTCCACTTT. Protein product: CASRAGTGNSPLHF.

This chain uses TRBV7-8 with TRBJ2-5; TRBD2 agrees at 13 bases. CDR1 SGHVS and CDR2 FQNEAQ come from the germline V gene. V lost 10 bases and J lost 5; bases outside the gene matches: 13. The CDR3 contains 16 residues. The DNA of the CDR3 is TGTGCCACCTACCGTCTGACTAGCGGGGGGAGGGAGACCCAGTACTTC. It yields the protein CATYRLTSGGRETQYF. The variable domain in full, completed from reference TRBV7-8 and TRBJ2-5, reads GAGVSQSPRYKVAKRGQDVALRCDPISGHVSLFWYQQALGQGPEFLTYFQNEAQLDKSGLPSDRFFAERPEGSVSTLKIQRTQQEDSAVYLCATYRLTSGGRETQYFGPGTRLLVL.

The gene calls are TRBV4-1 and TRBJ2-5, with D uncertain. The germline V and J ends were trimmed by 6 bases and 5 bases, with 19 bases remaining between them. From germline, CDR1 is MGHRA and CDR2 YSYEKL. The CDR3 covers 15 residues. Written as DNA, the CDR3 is TGCGCCAGCAGTTCCAACCGTGAGAACCTGGAGACCCAGTACTTC. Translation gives CASSSNRENLETQYF.

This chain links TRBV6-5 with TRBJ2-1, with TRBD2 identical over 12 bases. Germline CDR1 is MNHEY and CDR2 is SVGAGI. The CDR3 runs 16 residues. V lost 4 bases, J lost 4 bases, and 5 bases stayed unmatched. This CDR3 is CASSWTSGVRYNEQFF. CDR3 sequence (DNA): TGTGCCAGCAGTTGGACTAGCGGGGTCAGGTACAATGAGCAGTTCTTC.

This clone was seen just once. The DNA for the CDR3 is TGTGCCAGCAGTGGGAGTCGGGGGGGCGGTTACGAGCAGTACTTC. This translates into CASSGSRGGGYEQYF. The chain employs TRBV2 and TRBJ2-7, with 8 bases identical to TRBD2. The germline V gene has CDR1 SNHLY and CDR2 FYNNEI. The V segment lost 4 bases and the J segment 4 bases; nucleotides outside the gene matches: 9. The CDR3 is 15 amino acids.

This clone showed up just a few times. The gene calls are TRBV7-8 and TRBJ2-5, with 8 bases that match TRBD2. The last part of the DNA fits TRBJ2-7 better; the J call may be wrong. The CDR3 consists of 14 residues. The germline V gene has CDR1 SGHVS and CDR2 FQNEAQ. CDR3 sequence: CASSFSGGFNEQYF. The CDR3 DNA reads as TGTGCCAGCAGCTTCAGCGGGGGATTCAACGAGCAGTACTTC.

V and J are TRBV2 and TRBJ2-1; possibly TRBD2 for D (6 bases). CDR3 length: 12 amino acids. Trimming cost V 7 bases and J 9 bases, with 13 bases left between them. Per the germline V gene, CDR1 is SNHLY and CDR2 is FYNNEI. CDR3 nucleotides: TGTGCCAGCACCGGGACTTTCGGTGAGCAGTTCTTC. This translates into CASTGTFGEQFF.

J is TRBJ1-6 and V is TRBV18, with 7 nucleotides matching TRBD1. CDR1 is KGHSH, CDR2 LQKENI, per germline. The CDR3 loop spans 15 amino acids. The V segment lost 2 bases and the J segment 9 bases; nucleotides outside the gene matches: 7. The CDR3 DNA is TGTGCCAGCTCACCAACGCAGGGGGAGATTTCACCCCTCCACTTT. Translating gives CASSPTQGEISPLHF.

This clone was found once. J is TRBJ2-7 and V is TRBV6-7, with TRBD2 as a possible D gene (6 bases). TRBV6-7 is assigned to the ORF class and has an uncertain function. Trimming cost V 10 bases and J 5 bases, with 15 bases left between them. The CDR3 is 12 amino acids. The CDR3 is CAKDREWHEQYF. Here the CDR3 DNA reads TGTGCCAAAGACCGGGAGTGGCACGAGCAGTACTTC.

The CDR3 protein is CASSGGPIGPYEQYF. For the CDR3, the DNA is TGTGCCAGCAGCGGGGGCCCCATCGGACCCTACGAGCAGTACTTC. The chain recombines TRBV9 with TRBJ2-5; tentative D call: TRBD1 (5 bases). The end of the DNA is better explained by TRBJ2-7, so the J call may be wrong. This CDR3 comprises 15 residues. Germline V lookup: CDR1 SGDLS, CDR2 YYNGEE.

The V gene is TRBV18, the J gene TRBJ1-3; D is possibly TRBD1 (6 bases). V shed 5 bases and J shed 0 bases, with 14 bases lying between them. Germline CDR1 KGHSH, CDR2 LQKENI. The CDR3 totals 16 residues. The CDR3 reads CASSGFQGSSGNTIYF. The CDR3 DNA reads TGTGCCAGCTCAGGTTTCCAGGGGAGCTCTGGAAACACCATATATTTT.

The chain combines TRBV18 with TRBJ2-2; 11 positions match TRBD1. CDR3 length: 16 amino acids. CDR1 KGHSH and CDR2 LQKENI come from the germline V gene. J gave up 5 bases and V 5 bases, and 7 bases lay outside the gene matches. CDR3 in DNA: TGTGCCAGCTCATCTCGCCGGGACAGGGGGACCGGGGAGCTGTTTTTT. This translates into CASSSRRDRGTGELFF.

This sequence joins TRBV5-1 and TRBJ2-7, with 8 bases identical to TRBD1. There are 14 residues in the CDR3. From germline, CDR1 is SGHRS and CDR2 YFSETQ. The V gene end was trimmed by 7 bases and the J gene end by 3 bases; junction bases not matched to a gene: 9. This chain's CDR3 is CASGLGQGVYEQYF. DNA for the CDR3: TGCGCCAGCGGGTTAGGACAGGGAGTCTACGAGCAGTACTTC.

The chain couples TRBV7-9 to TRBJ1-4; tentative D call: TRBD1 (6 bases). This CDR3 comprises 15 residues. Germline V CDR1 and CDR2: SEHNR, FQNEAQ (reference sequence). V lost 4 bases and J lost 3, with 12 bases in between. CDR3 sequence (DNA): TGTGCCAGCAGCTCTTGGACAGCGGCTAATGAAAAACTGTTTTTT. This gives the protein CASSSWTAANEKLFF.

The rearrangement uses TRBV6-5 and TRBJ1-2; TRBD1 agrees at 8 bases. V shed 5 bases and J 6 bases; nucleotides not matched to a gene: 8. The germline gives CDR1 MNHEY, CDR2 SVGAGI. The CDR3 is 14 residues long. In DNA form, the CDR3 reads TGTGCCAGCAGTAATAGGACAGGGAGGAATGGCTACACCTTC. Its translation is CASSNRTGRNGYTF.

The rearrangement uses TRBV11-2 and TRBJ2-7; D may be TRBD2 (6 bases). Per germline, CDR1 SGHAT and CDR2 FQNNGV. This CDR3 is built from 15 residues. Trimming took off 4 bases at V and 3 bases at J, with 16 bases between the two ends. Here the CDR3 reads CASSSLEAGLYEQYF. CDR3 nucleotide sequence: TGTGCCAGCAGCTCGCTGGAGGCGGGGCTCTACGAGCAGTACTTC.

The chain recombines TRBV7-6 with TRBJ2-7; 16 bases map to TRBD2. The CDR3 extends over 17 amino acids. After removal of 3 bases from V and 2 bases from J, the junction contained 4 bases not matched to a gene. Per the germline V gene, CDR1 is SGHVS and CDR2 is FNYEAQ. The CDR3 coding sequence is TGTGCCAGCAGCTTCGGGACTAGCGGGGGGGCCGCCTACGAGCAGTACTTC. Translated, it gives CASSFGTSGGAAYEQYF.

This CDR3 reads CASKGQGGYEQYF. In DNA, the CDR3 is TGTGCCAGCAAGGGACAGGGAGGCTACGAGCAGTACTTC. The chain joins TRBV27 to TRBJ2-7; the match to TRBD1 covers 9 bases. Germline V gene data show CDR1 as MNHEY and CDR2 as SMNVEV (reference sequence). V gave up 7 bases and J gave up 3 bases; unmatched junction bases: 4. The CDR3 has 13 amino acids.

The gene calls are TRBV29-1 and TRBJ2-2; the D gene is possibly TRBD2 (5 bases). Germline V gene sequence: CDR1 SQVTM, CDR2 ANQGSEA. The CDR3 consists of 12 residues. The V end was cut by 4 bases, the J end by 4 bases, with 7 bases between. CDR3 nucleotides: TGCAGCGTTGTGGCGGGCACCGGGGAGCTGTTTTTT. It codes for CSVVAGTGELFF.

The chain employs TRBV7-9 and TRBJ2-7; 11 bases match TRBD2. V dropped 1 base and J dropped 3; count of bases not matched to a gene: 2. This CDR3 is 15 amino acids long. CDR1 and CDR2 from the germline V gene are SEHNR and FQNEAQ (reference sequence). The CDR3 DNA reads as TGTGCCAGCAGCTTAGGACTAGCGGGACTCTACGAGCAGTACTTC. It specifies CASSLGLAGLYEQYF.

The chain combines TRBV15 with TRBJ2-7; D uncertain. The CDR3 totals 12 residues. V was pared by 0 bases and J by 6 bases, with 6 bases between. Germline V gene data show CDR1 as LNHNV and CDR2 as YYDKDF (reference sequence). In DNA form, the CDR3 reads TGTGCCACCAGCAGAGAGAGAATCGAGCAGTACTTC. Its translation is CATSRERIEQYF.

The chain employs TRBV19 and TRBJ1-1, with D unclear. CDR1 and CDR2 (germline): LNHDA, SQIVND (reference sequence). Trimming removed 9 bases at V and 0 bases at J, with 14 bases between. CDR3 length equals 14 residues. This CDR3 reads CARLRVAVNTEAFF. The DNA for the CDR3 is TGTGCCAGACTCCGGGTTGCAGTGAACACTGAAGCTTTCTTT.

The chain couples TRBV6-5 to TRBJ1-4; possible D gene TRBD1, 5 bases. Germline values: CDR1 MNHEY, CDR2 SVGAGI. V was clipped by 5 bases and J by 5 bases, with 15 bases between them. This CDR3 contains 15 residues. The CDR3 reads CASSPTGRQNEKLFF. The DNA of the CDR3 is TGTGCCAGCAGTCCCACCGGGAGACAGAATGAAAAACTGTTTTTT.